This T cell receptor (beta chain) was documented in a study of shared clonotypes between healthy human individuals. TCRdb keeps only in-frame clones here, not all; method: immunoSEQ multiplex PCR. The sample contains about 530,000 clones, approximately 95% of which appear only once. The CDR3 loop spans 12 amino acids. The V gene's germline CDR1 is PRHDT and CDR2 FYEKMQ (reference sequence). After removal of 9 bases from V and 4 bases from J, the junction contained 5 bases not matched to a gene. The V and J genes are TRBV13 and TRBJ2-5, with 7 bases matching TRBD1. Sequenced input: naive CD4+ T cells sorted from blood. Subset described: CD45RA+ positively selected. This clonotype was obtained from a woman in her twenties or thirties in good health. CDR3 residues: CASQGVGETQYF. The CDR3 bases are TGTGCCAGTCAGGGGGTTGGAGAGACCCAGTACTTC.